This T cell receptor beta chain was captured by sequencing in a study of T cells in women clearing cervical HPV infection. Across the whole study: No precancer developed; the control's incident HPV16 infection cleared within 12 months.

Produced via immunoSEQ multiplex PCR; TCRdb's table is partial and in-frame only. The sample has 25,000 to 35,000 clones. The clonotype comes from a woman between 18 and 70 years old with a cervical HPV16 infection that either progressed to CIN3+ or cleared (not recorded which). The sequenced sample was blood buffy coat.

The DNA read from the CDR3 is TGTGCCAGCAGCTTAGAGGGGGTACACACTGAA. This translates into CASSLEGVHTE. The complete CDR3 protein is CASSLEGVHTEAFF. This chain links TRBV7-9 with TRBJ1-1, with D possibly being TRBD1 (6 bases). The read stops 3 residues short of the end of the CDR3; the missing end is completed from the germline J gene. This CDR3 has 14 residues. The germline gives CDR1 SEHNR, CDR2 FQNEAQ (reference sequence). Trimming shortened V by 1 base and J by 3 bases, and 9 bases separated the two germline ends.